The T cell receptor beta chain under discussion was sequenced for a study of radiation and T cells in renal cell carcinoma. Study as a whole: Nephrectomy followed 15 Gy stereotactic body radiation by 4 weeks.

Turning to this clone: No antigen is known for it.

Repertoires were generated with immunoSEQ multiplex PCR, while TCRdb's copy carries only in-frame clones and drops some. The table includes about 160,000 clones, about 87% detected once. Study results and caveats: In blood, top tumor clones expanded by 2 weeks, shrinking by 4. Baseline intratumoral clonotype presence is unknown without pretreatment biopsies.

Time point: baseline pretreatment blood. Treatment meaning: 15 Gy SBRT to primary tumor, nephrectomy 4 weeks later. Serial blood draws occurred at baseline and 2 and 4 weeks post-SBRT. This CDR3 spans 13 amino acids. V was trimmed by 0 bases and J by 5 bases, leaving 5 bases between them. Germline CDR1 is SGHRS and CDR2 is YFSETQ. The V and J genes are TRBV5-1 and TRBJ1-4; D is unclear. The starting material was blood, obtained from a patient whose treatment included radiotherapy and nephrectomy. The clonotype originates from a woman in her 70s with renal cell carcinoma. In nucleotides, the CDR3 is TGCGCCAGCAGCTTGGACTCGAATGAAAAACTGTTTTTT. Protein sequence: CASSLDSNEKLFF.